These 2 T cell receptor beta chains were all obtained from the same sample, sequenced in a study of T cells in Graves' hyperthyroidism and ophthalmopathy. Amplification of TCR beta CDR3 regions used RNA as the template. The study used the HTBI primer set for a first-round RT-PCR of the TCR CDR3. TCRdb analysed the multiplex PCR reads with MiXCR anew, one entry per CDR3 protein. The table has 350,000 to 400,000 distinct CDR3 sequences, more than 12% seen once. The sample consisted of blood. These receptors all stem from a woman aged 25 to 45 with Graves' hyperthyroidism.

This clonotype was counted only a few times. The J gene is TRBJ2-2, the V gene TRBV7-9; TRBD1 aligns across 9 bases. The CDR3 loop spans 15 amino acids. CDR1 is SEHNR and CDR2 is FQNEAQ in the germline V gene (reference sequence). Trimming at V came to 5 bases and at J to 1 base, leaving 2 bases not matched to a gene. The CDR3 DNA reads as TGTGCCAGCAGCGCGGGACAGGGGAACACCGGGGAGCTGTTTTTT. This gives the protein CASSAGQGNTGELFF.

V usage is TRBV29-1 and J usage is TRBJ2-1; D not certain. V was clipped by 2 bases and J by 3 bases, with 5 bases between them. This CDR3 has 12 residues. CDR1 is SQVTM and CDR2 is ANQGSEA in the germline V gene. CDR3 DNA sequence: TGCAGCGTTGAATCCCACTACAATGAGCAGTTCTTC. Amino acid sequence: CSVESHYNEQFF.